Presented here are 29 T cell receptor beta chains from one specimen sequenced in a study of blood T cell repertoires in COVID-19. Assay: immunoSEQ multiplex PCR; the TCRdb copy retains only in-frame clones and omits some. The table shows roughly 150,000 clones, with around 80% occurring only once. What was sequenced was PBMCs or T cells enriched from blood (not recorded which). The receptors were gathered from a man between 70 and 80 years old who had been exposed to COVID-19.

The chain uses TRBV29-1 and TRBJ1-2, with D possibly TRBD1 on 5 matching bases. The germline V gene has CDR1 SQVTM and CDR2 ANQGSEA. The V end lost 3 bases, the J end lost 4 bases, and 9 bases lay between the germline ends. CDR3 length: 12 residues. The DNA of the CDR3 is TGCAGCGTTGATGGCAGGGCCTATGGCTACACCTTC. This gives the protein CSVDGRAYGYTF.

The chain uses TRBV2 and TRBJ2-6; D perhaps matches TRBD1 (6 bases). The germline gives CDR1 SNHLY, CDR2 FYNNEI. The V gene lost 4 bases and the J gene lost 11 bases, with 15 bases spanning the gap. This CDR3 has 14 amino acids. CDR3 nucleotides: TGTGCCAGCAGTGCGACCACAGGGCACTACGTCCTGACTTTC. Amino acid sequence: CASSATTGHYVLTF. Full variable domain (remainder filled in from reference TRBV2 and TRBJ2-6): EPEVTQTPSHQVTQMGQEVILRCVPISNHLYFYWYRQILGQKVEFLVSFYNNEISEKSEIFDDQFSVERPDGSNFTLKIRSTKLEDSAMYFCASSATTGHYVLTFGAGSRLTVL.

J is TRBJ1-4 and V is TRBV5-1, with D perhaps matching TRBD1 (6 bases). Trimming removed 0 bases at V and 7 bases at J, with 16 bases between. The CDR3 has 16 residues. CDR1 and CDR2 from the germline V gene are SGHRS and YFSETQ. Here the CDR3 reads CASSLGTQGQSEKLFF. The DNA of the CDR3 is TGCGCCAGCAGCTTGGGAACGCAGGGGCAAAGTGAAAAACTGTTTTTT.

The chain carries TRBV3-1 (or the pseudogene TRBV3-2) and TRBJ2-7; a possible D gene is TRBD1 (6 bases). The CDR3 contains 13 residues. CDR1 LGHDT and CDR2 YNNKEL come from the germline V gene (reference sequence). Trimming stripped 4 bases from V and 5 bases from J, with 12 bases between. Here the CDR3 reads CASSRDMGDEQYF. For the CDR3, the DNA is TGTGCCAGCAGCCGGGACATGGGAGACGAGCAGTACTTC.

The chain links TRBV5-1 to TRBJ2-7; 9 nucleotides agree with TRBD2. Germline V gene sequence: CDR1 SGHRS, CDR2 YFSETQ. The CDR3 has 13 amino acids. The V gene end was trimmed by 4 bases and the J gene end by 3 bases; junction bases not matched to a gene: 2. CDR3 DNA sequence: TGCGCCAGCAGCCTAGCGGGAAGCTACGAGCAGTACTTC. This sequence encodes CASSLAGSYEQYF.

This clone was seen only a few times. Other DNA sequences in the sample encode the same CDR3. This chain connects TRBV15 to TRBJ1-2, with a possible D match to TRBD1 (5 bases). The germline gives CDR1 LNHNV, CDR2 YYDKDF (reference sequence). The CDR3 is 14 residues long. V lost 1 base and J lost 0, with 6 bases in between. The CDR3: CATSRGTPNYGYTF. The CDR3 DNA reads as TGTGCCACCAGCAGAGGGACACCTAACTATGGCTACACCTTC.

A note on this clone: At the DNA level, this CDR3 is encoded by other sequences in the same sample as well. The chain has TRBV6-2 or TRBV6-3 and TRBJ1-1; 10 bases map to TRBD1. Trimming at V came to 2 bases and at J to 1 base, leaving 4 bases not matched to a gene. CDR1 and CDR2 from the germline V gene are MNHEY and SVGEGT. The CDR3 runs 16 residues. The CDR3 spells CASSYRGQGSNTEAFF. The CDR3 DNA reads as TGTGCCAGCAGTTACCGGGGACAGGGGTCGAACACTGAAGCTTTCTTT.

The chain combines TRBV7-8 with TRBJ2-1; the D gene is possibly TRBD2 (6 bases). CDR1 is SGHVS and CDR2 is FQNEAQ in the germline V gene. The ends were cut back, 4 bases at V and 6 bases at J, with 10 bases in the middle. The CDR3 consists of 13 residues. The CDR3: CASSSGLFNEQFF. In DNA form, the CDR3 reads TGTGCCAGCAGCTCAGGACTATTCAATGAGCAGTTCTTC.

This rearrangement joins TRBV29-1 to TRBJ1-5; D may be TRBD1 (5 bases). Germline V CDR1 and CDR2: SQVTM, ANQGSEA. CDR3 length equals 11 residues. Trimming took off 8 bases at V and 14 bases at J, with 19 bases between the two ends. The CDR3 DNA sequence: TGCAGCACGGCCTTCGGGGGAAAAGAGCATTTT. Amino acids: CSTAFGGKEHF. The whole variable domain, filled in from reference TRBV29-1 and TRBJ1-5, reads SAVISQKPSRDICQRGTSLTIQCQVDSQVTMMFWYRQQPGQSLTLIATANQGSEATYESGFVIDKFPISRPNLTFSTLTVSNMSPEDSSIYLCSTAFGGKEHFGDGTRLSIL.

CDR3 sequence reads: CASSPTGGAGELFF. The CDR3 DNA reads as TGTGCCAGCTCACCGACGGGAGGGGCCGGGGAGCTGTTTTTT. The chain has TRBV18 and TRBJ2-2; 8 nucleotides line up with TRBD2. The CDR3 consists of 14 residues. V trimming: 3 bases; J trimming: 6 bases; junction bases outside the gene matches: 3. Germline V gene data show CDR1 as KGHSH and CDR2 as LQKENI.

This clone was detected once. This CDR3 is CASSIDRVVNQPQHF. The CDR3 coding sequence is TGTGCCAGCAGTATTGACAGGGTAGTCAATCAGCCCCAGCATTTT. This chain uses TRBV28 with TRBJ1-5, with 7 positions matching TRBD1. The CDR3 runs 15 residues. Germline V gene lookup returns CDR1 MDHEN and CDR2 SYDVKM. V dropped 5 bases and J dropped 3; count of bases not matched to a gene: 7.

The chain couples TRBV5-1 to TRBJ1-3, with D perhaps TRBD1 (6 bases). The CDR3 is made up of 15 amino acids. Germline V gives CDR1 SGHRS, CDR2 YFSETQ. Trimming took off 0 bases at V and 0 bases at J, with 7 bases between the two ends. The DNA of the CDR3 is TGCGCCAGCAGCTTGGGGGGGCTCTCTGGAAACACCATATATTTT. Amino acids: CASSLGGLSGNTIYF. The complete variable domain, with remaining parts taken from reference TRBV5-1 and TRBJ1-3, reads KAGVTQTPRYLIKTRGQQVTLSCSPISGHRSVSWYQQTPGQGLQFLFEYFSETQRNKGNFPGRFSGRQFSNSRSEMNVSTLELGDSALYLCASSLGGLSGNTIYFGEGSWLTVV.

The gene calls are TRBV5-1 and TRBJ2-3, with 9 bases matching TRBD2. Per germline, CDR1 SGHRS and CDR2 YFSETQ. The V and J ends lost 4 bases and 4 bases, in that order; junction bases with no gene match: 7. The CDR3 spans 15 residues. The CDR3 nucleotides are TGCGCCAGCAGCGAGCGGGGGGCCGGAGCAGATACGCAGTATTTT. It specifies CASSERGAGADTQYF.

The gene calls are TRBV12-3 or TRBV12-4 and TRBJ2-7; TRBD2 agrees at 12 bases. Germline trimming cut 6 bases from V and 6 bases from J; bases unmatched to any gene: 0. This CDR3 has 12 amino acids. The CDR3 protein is CASRLAGGEQYF. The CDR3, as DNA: TGTGCCAGCAGACTAGCGGGAGGCGAGCAGTACTTC.

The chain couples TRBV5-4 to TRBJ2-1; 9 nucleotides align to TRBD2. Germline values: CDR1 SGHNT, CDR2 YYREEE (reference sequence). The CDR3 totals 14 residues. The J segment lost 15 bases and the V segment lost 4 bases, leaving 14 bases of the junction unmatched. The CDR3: CASSPGGSGSFPFF. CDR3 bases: TGTGCCAGCAGCCCCGGTGGTAGCGGGAGTTTTCCGTTCTTC.

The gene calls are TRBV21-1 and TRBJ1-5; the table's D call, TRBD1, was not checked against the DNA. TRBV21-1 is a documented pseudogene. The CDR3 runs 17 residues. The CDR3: CARTRGQGRSSNQPQHF. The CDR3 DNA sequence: TGTGCCAGGACACGGGGACAGGGGAGGTCGAGCAATCAGCCCCAGCATTTT.

CDR3 sequence reads: CATSRAGLDGYTF. CDR3 nucleotides: TGTGCCACCAGTCGGGCAGGGCTGGATGGCTACACCTTC. The J gene is TRBJ1-2, the V gene TRBV24-1; possible D gene TRBD1, 5 bases. Germline V gene data show CDR1 as KGHDR and CDR2 as SFDVKD. V shed 6 bases and J shed 6 bases, with 13 bases lying between them. The CDR3 runs to 13 residues.

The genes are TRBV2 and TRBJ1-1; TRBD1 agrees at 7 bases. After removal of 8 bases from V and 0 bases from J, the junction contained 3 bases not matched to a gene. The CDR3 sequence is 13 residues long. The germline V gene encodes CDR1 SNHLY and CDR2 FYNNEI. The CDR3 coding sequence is TGTGCCAGCCAGGACAGGTTGAACACTGAAGCTTTCTTT. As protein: CASQDRLNTEAFF.

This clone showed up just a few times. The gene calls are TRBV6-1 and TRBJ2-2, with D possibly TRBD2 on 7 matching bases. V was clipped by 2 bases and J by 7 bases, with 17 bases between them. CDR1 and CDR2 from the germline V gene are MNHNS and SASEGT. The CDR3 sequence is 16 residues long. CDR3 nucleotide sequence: TGTGCCAGCAGTGAACGGGCCCGGGGGGCGGGCGGGGAGCTGTTTTTT. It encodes CASSERARGAGGELFF.

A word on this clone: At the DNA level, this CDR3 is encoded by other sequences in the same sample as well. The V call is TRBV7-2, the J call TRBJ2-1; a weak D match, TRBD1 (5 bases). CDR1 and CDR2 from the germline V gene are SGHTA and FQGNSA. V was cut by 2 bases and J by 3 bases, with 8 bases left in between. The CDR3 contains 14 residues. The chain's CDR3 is CASSLQGGYNEQFF. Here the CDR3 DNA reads TGTGCCAGCAGCTTACAGGGCGGCTACAATGAGCAGTTCTTC.

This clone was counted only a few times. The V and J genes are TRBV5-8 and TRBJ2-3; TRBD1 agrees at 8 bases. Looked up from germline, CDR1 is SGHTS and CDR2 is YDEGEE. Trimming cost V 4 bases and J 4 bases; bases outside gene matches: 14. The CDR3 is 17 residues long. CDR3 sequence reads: CASSPRMDRAGADTQYF. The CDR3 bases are TGTGCCAGCAGCCCGCGAATGGACAGGGCCGGGGCAGATACGCAGTATTTT.

The DNA for the CDR3 is TGTGCCAGCAGCCAAGATTCTGGGACTAGCGGTCCCAATGAGCAGTTCTTC. This sequence encodes CASSQDSGTSGPNEQFF. The chain carries TRBV3-1 (or the pseudogene TRBV3-2) and TRBJ2-1; 11 bases agree with TRBD2. Losses at the gene ends were 0 bases for V and 6 bases for J; bases not matched to a gene: 7. The length of the CDR3 is 17 residues. CDR1 and CDR2 (germline): LGHDT, YNNKEL (reference sequence).

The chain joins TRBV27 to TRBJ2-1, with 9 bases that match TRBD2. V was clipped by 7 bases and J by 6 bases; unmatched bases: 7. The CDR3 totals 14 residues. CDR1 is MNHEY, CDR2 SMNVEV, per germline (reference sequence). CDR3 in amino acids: CASKKREDFNEQFF. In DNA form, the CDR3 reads TGTGCCAGCAAGAAGCGGGAGGACTTCAATGAGCAGTTCTTC.

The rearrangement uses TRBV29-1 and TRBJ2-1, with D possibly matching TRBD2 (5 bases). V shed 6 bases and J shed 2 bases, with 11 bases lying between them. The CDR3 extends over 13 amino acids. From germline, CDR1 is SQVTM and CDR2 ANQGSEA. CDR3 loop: CSVSPGTYNEQFF. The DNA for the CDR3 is TGCAGCGTCAGCCCCGGGACCTACAATGAGCAGTTCTTC.

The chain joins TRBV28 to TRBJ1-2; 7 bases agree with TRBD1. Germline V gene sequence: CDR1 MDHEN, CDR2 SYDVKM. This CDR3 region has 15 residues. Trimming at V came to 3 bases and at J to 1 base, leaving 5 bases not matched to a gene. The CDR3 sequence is CASSFSGTDNYGYTF. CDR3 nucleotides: TGTGCCAGCAGTTTTAGTGGGACAGATAACTATGGCTACACCTTC.

The CDR3 sequence is CASSWTQTLAKNIQYF. CDR3 bases: TGCGCCAGCAGCTGGACACAGACTCTAGCCAAAAACATTCAGTACTTC. The chain employs TRBV5-1 and TRBJ2-4, with D possibly matching TRBD1 (5 bases). V lost 3 bases and J lost 0, with 13 bases in between. The CDR3 sequence is 16 residues long. Germline CDR1 SGHRS, CDR2 YFSETQ. Complete variable domain (other parts from reference TRBV5-1 and TRBJ2-4): KAGVTQTPRYLIKTRGQQVTLSCSPISGHRSVSWYQQTPGQGLQFLFEYFSETQRNKGNFPGRFSGRQFSNSRSEMNVSTLELGDSALYLCASSWTQTLAKNIQYFGAGTRLSVL.

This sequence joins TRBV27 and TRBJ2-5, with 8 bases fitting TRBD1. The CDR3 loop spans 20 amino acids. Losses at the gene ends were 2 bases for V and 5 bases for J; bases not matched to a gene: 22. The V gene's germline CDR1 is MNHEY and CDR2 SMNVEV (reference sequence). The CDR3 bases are TGTGCCAGCAGTTTAGGGACTGGGGCAGGGGGCCGGAACCCTGGGGAGACCCAGTACTTC. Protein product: CASSLGTGAGGRNPGETQYF.

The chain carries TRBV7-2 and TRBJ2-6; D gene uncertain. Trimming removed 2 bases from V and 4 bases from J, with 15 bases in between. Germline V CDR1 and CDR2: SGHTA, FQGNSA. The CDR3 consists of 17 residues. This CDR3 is CASSLRLSAVGANVLTF. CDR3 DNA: TGTGCCAGCAGCTTAAGACTTAGTGCCGTAGGGGCCAACGTCCTGACTTTC.

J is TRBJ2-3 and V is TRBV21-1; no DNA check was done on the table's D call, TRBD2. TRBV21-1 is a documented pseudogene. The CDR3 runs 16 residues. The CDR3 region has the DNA TGTGCCAGCAGCACCTCTAGCGGGGGGGCTACAGATACGCAGTATTTT. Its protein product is CASSTSSGGATDTQYF.